This T cell receptor beta chain was documented in a study of radiation and T cells in renal cell carcinoma. Study context: Nephrectomy followed 15 Gy stereotactic body radiation by 4 weeks. Regarding the study as a whole: In blood, top tumor clones expanded by 2 weeks, shrinking by 4.

The data were produced by immunoSEQ multiplex PCR, yet TCRdb's version contains in-frame clones alone and is incomplete. The table has approximately 51,000 clones, around 83% seen once. Germline V gene data show CDR1 as DFQATT and CDR2 as SNEGSKA (reference sequence). The V and J ends lost 1 base and 4 bases respectively, with 4 bases between them. This CDR3 region has 11 residues. As to this clone: Its target is unknown.

The time point is: baseline pretreatment blood. This sample's treatment: 15 Gy SBRT to primary tumor, nephrectomy 4 weeks later. The tumor was a clear cell renal cell carcinoma. The starting material was blood, obtained from a patient whose treatment included radiotherapy and nephrectomy. The sequence derives from a woman in her seventies with renal cell carcinoma. The chain employs TRBV20-1 and TRBJ2-5; D is ambiguous. The CDR3 region is CSARGGETQYF. The CDR3 bases are TGCAGTGCTAGAGGCGGAGAGACCCAGTACTTC.